These 25 T cell receptor beta chains originate from one sample sequenced in a study of neurological immune-mediated disorders (dated by TCRdb to between 2019 and 2020). The library was generated by 5' RACE. The sequencer was an Illumina HiSeq 2500. TCRdb reworked the public reads: Q25 trimming with fastp, MiXCR clone assembly, productive beta chains retained. Under each unique CDR3 protein, matching rows form one entry showing the most common genes and DNA. In this sample the table shows tens of thousands of distinct CDR3 sequences, about 6.3% of which occur a single time. Together, the top ten hold 0.55% to 0.65% of the sample. Source material: CD4+ T cells from blood. Receptor source: a middle-aged woman in good health.

This clonotype appeared many times. This rearrangement joins TRBV27 to TRBJ2-2; D gene unclear. CDR3 length: 13 residues. Germline CDR1 MNHEY, CDR2 SMNVEV (reference sequence). The germline V and J ends were trimmed by 5 bases and 5 bases, with 9 bases remaining between them. In DNA form, the CDR3 reads TGTGCCAGCAGTCCAAGAATAACCGGGGAGCTGTTTTTT. As protein: CASSPRITGELFF.

This clonotype was found many times. The chain has TRBV27 and TRBJ2-2; D call uncertain. V was cut by 5 bases and J by 5 bases, with 12 bases left in between. This CDR3 region has 14 residues. Germline V lookup: CDR1 MNHEY, CDR2 SMNVEV (reference sequence). The CDR3 DNA is TGTGCCAGCAGTCCCCTGGTCTGGACCGGGGAGCTGTTTTTT. It codes for CASSPLVWTGELFF.

This clonotype was seen many times. V is TRBV7-9 and J is TRBJ2-7; maybe TRBD1 (6 bases). Germline CDR1 reads SEHNR; CDR2 reads FQNEAQ (reference sequence). The V end was cut by 2 bases, the J end by 5 bases, with 13 bases between. The CDR3 contains 14 residues. The CDR3 nucleotides are TGTGCCAGCAGCTTAAGCCTACAGGGCAACGAGCAGTACTTC. Residues: CASSLSLQGNEQYF.

Ten or more counts support this clonotype. The chain combines TRBV7-9 with TRBJ1-5; no reliable D call. CDR1 and CDR2 (germline): SEHNR, FQNEAQ (reference sequence). V was pared by 5 bases and J by 4 bases, with 12 bases between. The CDR3 is made up of 14 amino acids. The DNA for the CDR3 is TGTGCCAGCAGCGAAGATCAGAAGAATCAGCCCCAGCATTTT. Translating it yields CASSEDQKNQPQHF.

This clonotype has at least ten counts. The chain employs TRBV10-3 and TRBJ2-3, with 7 bases that match TRBD2. After removal of 5 bases from V and 1 base from J, the junction contained 6 bases not matched to a gene. The germline gives CDR1 ENHRY, CDR2 SYGVKD. This CDR3 has 15 amino acids. CDR3 DNA: TGTGCCATCAGTTCAATAGCGGGCGGCACAGATACGCAGTATTTT. It specifies CAISSIAGGTDTQYF.

This clonotype was counted at least ten times. The J gene is TRBJ2-3, the V gene TRBV7-9; D is unresolved. Germline values: CDR1 SEHNR, CDR2 FQNEAQ (reference sequence). Between the trimmed V and J ends, which lost 2 bases and 3 bases, there was a span of 6 bases. This CDR3 is built from 13 residues. The CDR3 region is CASSLLRTDTQYF. The CDR3 coding sequence is TGTGCCAGCAGCTTATTGAGGACAGATACGCAGTATTTT.

This clonotype was seen ten or more times. The chain uses TRBV20-1 and TRBJ2-1; 7 nucleotides line up with TRBD2. The germline gives CDR1 DFQATT, CDR2 SNEGSKA (reference sequence). The CDR3 is 16 residues long. With 3 bases clipped from V and 0 bases from J, the junction kept 8 bases outside the gene matches. The CDR3 spells CSARGPGGSSYNEQFF. Here the CDR3 DNA reads TGCAGTGCTAGGGGACCTGGCGGGAGCTCCTACAATGAGCAGTTCTTC.

This clonotype was detected ten times or more. The genes are TRBV29-1 and TRBJ1-4; 11 nucleotides match TRBD1. The CDR3 contains 13 residues. CDR1 and CDR2 (germline): SQVTM, ANQGSEA. V was pared by 6 bases and J by 7 bases, with 4 bases of the junction left unmatched. The CDR3 here is CSVGDRGAEKLFF. CDR3 nucleotide sequence: TGCAGCGTCGGGGACAGGGGGGCTGAAAAACTGTTTTTT.

This clonotype was seen ten or more times. The chain joins TRBV5-5 to TRBJ1-1, with D unclear. Trimming took 0 bases from V and 1 from J, leaving 4 bases between them. Germline lookup yields CDR1 SGHKS and CDR2 YYEKEE (reference sequence). This CDR3 is 13 amino acids long. In nucleotides, the CDR3 is TGTGCCAGCAGCTTGGCTGGGAACACTGAAGCTTTCTTT. Its translation is CASSLAGNTEAFF.

This clonotype appeared many times. The CDR3 spells CSARPAGSGNEKLFF. Written as DNA, the CDR3 is TGCAGTGCTAGACCCGCGGGGTCGGGTAATGAAAAACTGTTTTTT. This sequence joins TRBV20-1 and TRBJ1-4; D is ambiguous. V shed 2 bases and J shed 4 bases, with 14 bases lying between them. The CDR3 has 15 amino acids. In germline, CDR1 is DFQATT, CDR2 SNEGSKA (reference sequence).

This clonotype was seen at least ten times. In DNA, the CDR3 is TGCGCCAGCAGCCGTGGTATGGAGACCCAGTACTTC. Its translation is CASSRGMETQYF. The chain combines TRBV5-1 with TRBJ2-5; D is undetermined. The CDR3 covers 12 residues. Per germline, CDR1 SGHRS and CDR2 YFSETQ. Trimming left V 4 bases short and J 5 bases short, with 9 bases between.

This clonotype was counted ten times or more. The chain combines TRBV20-1 with TRBJ2-2, with a tentative D call TRBD1 (6 bases). Trimming cost V 5 bases and J 7 bases, with 11 bases left between them. The CDR3 runs to 12 residues. Germline CDR1 reads DFQATT; CDR2 reads SNEGSKA (reference sequence). This CDR3 is CSARRGGGELFF. The DNA for the CDR3 is TGCAGTGCTCGCAGGGGCGGCGGGGAGCTGTTTTTT.

In this sample, this clonotype turned up many times. V gene TRBV5-5 combines with J gene TRBJ1-5, with 9 bases fitting TRBD1. The CDR3 is 15 amino acids. Trimming at V came to 4 bases and at J to 4 bases, leaving 6 bases not matched to a gene. The germline CDR1 and CDR2 sequences are SGHKS and YYEKEE (reference sequence). CDR3 bases: TGTGCCAGCAGCGAGGGACAGGGCGCGAATCAGCCCCAGCATTTT. It is translated as CASSEGQGANQPQHF. The complete variable domain, with remaining parts taken from reference TRBV5-5 and TRBJ1-5, reads DAGVTQSPTHLIKTRGQQVTLRCSPISGHKSVSWYQQVLGQGPQFIFQYYEKEERGRGNFPDRFSARQFPNYSSELNVNALLLGDSALYLCASSEGQGANQPQHFGDGTRLSIL.

This clonotype has ten or more counts. V is TRBV7-8 and J is TRBJ2-1; D possibly corresponds to TRBD1 (5 bases). CDR3 length equals 13 residues. Germline lookup yields CDR1 SGHVS and CDR2 FQNEAQ. V gave up 1 base and J gave up 9 bases, with 10 bases separating them. CDR3 sequence reads: CASSLVGVGEQFF. The CDR3 coding sequence is TGTGCCAGCAGCTTAGTAGGGGTTGGTGAGCAGTTCTTC. Together with reference TRBV7-8 and TRBJ2-1, the CDR3 gives the full variable domain: GAGVSQSPRYKVAKRGQDVALRCDPISGHVSLFWYQQALGQGPEFLTYFQNEAQLDKSGLPSDRFFAERPEGSVSTLKIQRTQQEDSAVYLCASSLVGVGEQFFGPGTRLTVL.

In the case of this clonotype: This may be a read error: a much more frequent sequence differs by one nucleotide. V and J are TRBV15 and TRBJ1-1; D gene unclear. Germline CDR1 LNHNV, CDR2 YYDKDF (reference sequence). The CDR3 length is 13 residues. V was pared by 7 bases and J by 1 base, with 10 bases between. The CDR3, as DNA: TGTGCCACCACCGTCAGAGGGAACACTGAAGCTTTCTTT. Translating it yields CATTVRGNTEAFF.

This clonotype was counted at least ten times. The J gene is TRBJ1-5, the V gene TRBV20-1; TRBD1 matches 7 bases. The junction had 6 bases not matched to a gene; V was cut back by 5 bases and J by 2 bases. This CDR3 comprises 14 residues. Germline CDR1 reads DFQATT; CDR2 reads SNEGSKA (reference sequence). CDR3 nucleotide sequence: TGCAGTGCTTCCTCTGACAGGGGCAATCAGCCCCAGCATTTT. It specifies CSASSDRGNQPQHF.

In this sample, this clonotype turned up many times. The chain joins TRBV20-1 to TRBJ2-4; no clear D. Germline-derived CDR1 and CDR2 are DFQATT and SNEGSKA (reference sequence). This CDR3 region has 16 residues. V dropped 0 bases and J dropped 9 bases, with 21 bases sitting between them. The CDR3 protein is CSAREGRNLKTTIQYF. DNA for the CDR3: TGCAGTGCTAGAGAGGGTCGAAATCTTAAAACTACCATTCAGTACTTC.

This clonotype was seen many times. The chain is built from TRBV20-1 and TRBJ2-7; 7 bases are shared with TRBD2. V was clipped by 0 bases and J by 6 bases; unmatched bases: 17. The CDR3 extends over 17 amino acids. CDR1 and CDR2 from the germline V gene are DFQATT and SNEGSKA (reference sequence). CDR3 loop: CSARDAPWGRAVSEQYF. The DNA of the CDR3 is TGCAGTGCTAGAGATGCCCCTTGGGGGAGGGCCGTTTCCGAGCAGTACTTC.

This clonotype was detected ten times or more. V gene TRBV20-1 combines with J gene TRBJ2-1; TRBD1 matches 8 bases. This CDR3 region has 15 residues. J was trimmed by 2 bases and V by 6 bases; bases with no gene match: 9. In germline, CDR1 is DFQATT, CDR2 SNEGSKA (reference sequence). The CDR3 coding sequence is TGCAGTGCGCATACCGGGACAGGAGCCTACAATGAGCAGTTCTTC. This codes for CSAHTGTGAYNEQFF.

In this sample, this clonotype turned up many times. V is TRBV20-1 and J is TRBJ2-3, with TRBD2 identical over 9 bases. The CDR3 covers 15 residues. From germline, CDR1 is DFQATT and CDR2 SNEGSKA (reference sequence). V lost 6 bases to trimming and J lost 1 base; unmatched junction nucleotides: 8. The CDR3 here is CSASRREGGTDTQYF. CDR3 DNA: TGCAGTGCCAGTCGGCGGGAGGGGGGCACAGATACGCAGTATTTT.

This clonotype has a count of ten or more. CDR3 sequence (DNA): TGTGCCAGCAGTCCTCCCCCCGGCGGGATCCTAGCCAAAAACATTCAGTACTTC. It codes for CASSPPPGGILAKNIQYF. This chain uses TRBV27 with TRBJ2-4, with D possibly being TRBD2 (6 bases). This CDR3 region has 18 residues. Germline CDR1 and CDR2: MNHEY and SMNVEV (reference sequence). The germline V and J ends were trimmed by 5 bases and 0 bases, with 20 bases remaining between them.

The table lists this clonotype with many counts. This sequence joins TRBV7-8 and TRBJ2-7; 7 bases agree with TRBD1. V shed 4 bases and J 6 bases; nucleotides not matched to a gene: 6. Germline V gene lookup returns CDR1 SGHVS and CDR2 FQNEAQ. The CDR3 has 13 residues. The CDR3 DNA reads as TGTGCCAGCAGCTCACAGGGGATGACCGAGCAGTACTTC. Amino acids: CASSSQGMTEQYF.

This clonotype was counted many times. The rearrangement uses TRBV20-1 and TRBJ1-2; the match to TRBD1 covers 10 bases. This CDR3 is built from 15 residues. Per germline, CDR1 DFQATT and CDR2 SNEGSKA (reference sequence). J gave up 3 bases and V 5 bases, and 9 bases lay outside the gene matches. For the CDR3, the DNA is TGCAGTGCTGTCCGGGACAGGGGTTCGGACTATGGCTACACCTTC. This sequence encodes CSAVRDRGSDYGYTF.

This clonotype appeared many times. The chain has TRBV5-1 and TRBJ2-1, with D unclear. Germline values: CDR1 SGHRS, CDR2 YFSETQ. The CDR3 has 13 residues. V shed 4 bases and J shed 7 bases, with 12 bases lying between them. The CDR3 sequence: CASSVLIQNEQFF. The CDR3 coding sequence is TGCGCCAGCAGCGTACTGATACAGAATGAGCAGTTCTTC.

This clonotype was seen repeatedly, ten times or more. The rearrangement links TRBV12-3 or TRBV12-4 to TRBJ2-3, with 7 bases that match TRBD2. V lost 6 bases to trimming and J lost 0 bases; unmatched junction nucleotides: 3. The CDR3 extends over 14 amino acids. CDR3: CASSPAGSTDTQYF. The DNA of the CDR3 is TGTGCCAGCAGCCCAGCGGGAAGCACAGATACGCAGTATTTT.